This TCR beta chain was identified in a study of blood T cell repertoires in COVID-19. Overall study: Spain, Italy and the United States supplied samples that represented acute and convalescent COVID-19. The cDNA or gDNA used as material had been derived from T cells, B-cell-depleted T cells, or PBMCs.

There are a few counts of this clone. Original methodology: Quantification of nucleated cells was approximated via reference gene primer amplification. Generated by immunoSEQ multiplex PCR, the TCRdb table keeps only in-frame clones and is missing some. For V, J and clone size, that table is used; D and trimming come from the DNA. The data hold approximately 160,000 clones, with around 80% observed a single time. The sequence was obtained from an elderly woman with acute or convalescent COVID-19. Input material: peripheral blood.

The CDR3 loop reads CASRDSNTGELFF. The CDR3 DNA reads TGTGCCTCTCGGGACTCCAACACCGGGGAGCTGTTTTTT. The chain recombines TRBV11-2 with TRBJ2-2; tentative D call: TRBD2 (6 bases). Trimming shortened V by 11 bases and J by 2 bases, and 12 bases separated the two germline ends. Per germline, CDR1 SGHAT and CDR2 FQNNGV. The CDR3 is 13 residues long.